This entry is about one T cell receptor (beta chain). The entry originates in a study of blood T cell repertoires in COVID-19. V trimming: 1 base; J trimming: 9 bases; junction bases outside the gene matches: 11. The CDR3 runs 18 residues. Germline V gene lookup returns CDR1 MNHEY and CDR2 SMNVEV (reference sequence). TCRdb's copy holds only in-frame clones and misses some; the assay was immunoSEQ multiplex PCR. Here the sample spans 65,000 to 75,000 clones, about 88% being singletons. The sequenced sample consisted of peripheral blood. The source is a man between 50 and 59 years old with acute or convalescent COVID-19. The chain couples TRBV27 to TRBJ2-1, with TRBD2 identical over 14 bases. CDR3 bases: TGTGCCAGCAGTTTATTTGGGTTGGGACTAGCGGGAGATAGTGAGCAGTTCTTC. Residues: CASSLFGLGLAGDSEQFF.